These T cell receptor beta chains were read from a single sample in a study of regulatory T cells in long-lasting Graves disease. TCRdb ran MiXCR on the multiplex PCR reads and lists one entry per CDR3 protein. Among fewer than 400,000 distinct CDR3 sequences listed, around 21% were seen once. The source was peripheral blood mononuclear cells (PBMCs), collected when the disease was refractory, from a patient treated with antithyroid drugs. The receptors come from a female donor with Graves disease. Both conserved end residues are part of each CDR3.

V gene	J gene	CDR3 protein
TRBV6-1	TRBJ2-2	CTSSGTRGITGELFF
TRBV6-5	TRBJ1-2	CASSYSRRREGYTF
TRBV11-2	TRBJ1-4	CASSRGRNNEKLFF
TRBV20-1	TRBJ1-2	CSASLQPNYGYTF
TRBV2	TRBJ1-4	CASSSDLGGEKLFF
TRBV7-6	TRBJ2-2	CASSLARSTGELFF
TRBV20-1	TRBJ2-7	CSARDLGAGGPYEQYF
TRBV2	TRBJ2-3	CASSRGGTGSTDTQYF
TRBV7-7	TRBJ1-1	CASSLDLGTEAFF
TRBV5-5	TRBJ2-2	CASSLRDWTSISGELFF
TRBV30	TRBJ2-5	CAWSVGLANQETQYF
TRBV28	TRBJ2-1	CASSRTGVNEQFF
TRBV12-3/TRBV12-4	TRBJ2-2	CASSSPTKDLGGGELFF
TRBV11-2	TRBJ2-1	CASSLGFVGGQGAYSGRHNEQFF
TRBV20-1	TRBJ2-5	CSARTGLRETQYF
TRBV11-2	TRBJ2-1	CASSPRRTSGSGSEQFF
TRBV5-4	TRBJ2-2	CASSPIDWDGDDGELFF
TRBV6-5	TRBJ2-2	CASSYSRQGRTGELFF
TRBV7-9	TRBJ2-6	CASSLLRQGAPGANVLTF
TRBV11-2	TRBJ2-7	CASSLDGIERQYF
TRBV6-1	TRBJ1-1	CASSPRRSGSTEAFF
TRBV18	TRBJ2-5	CASSRLKGPGQGVETQYF
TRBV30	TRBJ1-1	CAWKRSVARAFF
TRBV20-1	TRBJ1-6	CSAPQQGVNSPLHF
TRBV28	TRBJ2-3	CASSAGGKTDTQYF
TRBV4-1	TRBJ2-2	CASSQDRTRSNTGELFF
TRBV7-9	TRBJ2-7	CASSLELAGPLHEQYF